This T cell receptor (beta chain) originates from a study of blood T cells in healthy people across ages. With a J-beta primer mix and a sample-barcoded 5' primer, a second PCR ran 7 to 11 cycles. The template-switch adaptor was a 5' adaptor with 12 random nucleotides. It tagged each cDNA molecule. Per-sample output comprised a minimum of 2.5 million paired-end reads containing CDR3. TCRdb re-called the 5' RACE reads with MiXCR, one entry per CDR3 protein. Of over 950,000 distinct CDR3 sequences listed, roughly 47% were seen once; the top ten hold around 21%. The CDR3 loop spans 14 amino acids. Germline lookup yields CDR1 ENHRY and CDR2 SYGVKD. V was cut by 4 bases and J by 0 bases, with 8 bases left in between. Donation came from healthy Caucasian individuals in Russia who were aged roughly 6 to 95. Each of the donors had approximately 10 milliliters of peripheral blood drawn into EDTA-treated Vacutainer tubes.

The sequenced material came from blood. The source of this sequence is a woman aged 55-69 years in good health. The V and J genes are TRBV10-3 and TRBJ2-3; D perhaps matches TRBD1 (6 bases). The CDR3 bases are TGTGCCATCAGTGGGACAGTAAGCACAGATACGCAGTATTTT. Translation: CAISGTVSTDTQYF.